This record concerns one TCR beta chain sequence. The antigen is not known. Looked up from germline, CDR1 is SGHAT and CDR2 is FQNNGV. The V gene end was trimmed by 4 bases and the J gene end by 0 bases; junction bases not matched to a gene: 3. This CDR3 has 17 amino acids. The data were obtained in a study of cytomegalovirus exposure and HLA in healthy donors. Study at large: Falling in the Caucasian-associated ancestry cluster were 81% of some 400 genotyped donors.

PCR amplification relied on 60 Vbeta primers (plus 13 Jbeta primers). Sequenced by immunoSEQ multiplex PCR; TCRdb stores in-frame clones only, minus some. The sample lists more than 200,000 clones; around 64% were seen once. Points from the study as a whole: A few V segments could not be told apart, such as TRBV6-2 and TRBV6-3, and were left out. It was likely that a cluster of highly shared sequence variants was a sequencing artifact. For presence/absence analyses, sequencing depth was assumed to be roughly uniform across donors.

The V and J genes are TRBV11-2 and TRBJ2-6; 10 nucleotides align to TRBD1. This clonotype originated in a man aged 35-49 years in good health and CMV-seropositive. The sequenced sample was PBMCs. The CDR3 protein is CASSYDRGLSGANVLTF. The CDR3 bases are TGTGCCAGCAGCTACGACAGGGGGCTCTCTGGGGCCAACGTCCTGACTTTC. Full variable domain (remainder filled in from reference TRBV11-2 and TRBJ2-6): EAGVAQSPRYKIIEKRQSVAFWCNPISGHATLYWYQQILGQGPKLLIQFQNNGVVDDSQLPKDRFSAERLKGVDSTLKIQPAKLEDSAVYLCASSYDRGLSGANVLTFGAGSRLTVL.